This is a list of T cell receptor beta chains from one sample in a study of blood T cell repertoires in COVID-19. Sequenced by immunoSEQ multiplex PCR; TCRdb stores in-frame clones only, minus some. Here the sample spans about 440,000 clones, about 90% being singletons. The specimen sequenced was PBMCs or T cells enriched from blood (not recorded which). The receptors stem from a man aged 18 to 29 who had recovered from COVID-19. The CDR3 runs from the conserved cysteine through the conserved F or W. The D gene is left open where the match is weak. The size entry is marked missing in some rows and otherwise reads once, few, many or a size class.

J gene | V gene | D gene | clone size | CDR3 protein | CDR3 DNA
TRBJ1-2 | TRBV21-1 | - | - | CASSNNPHWRRYTF | TGTGCCAGCAGCAATAATCCCCATTGGAGACGCTACACCTTC
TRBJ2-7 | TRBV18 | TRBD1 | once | CASSLGTAYEQYF | TGTGCCAGCTCACTCGGGACAGCCTACGAGCAGTACTTC
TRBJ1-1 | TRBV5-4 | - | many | CASSSPVGPGTEAFF | TGTGCCAGCAGCTCCCCGGTGGGTCCAGGGACTGAAGCTTTCTTT
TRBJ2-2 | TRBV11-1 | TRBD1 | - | CASSPTRQGDTGELFF | TGTGCCAGCAGCCCCACCCGACAGGGAGACACCGGGGAGCTGTTTTTT
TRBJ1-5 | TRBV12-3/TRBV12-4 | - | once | CASSSGAQPQHF | TGTGCCAGCAGTTCAGGGGCTCAGCCCCAGCATTTT
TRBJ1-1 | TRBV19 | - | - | CASSIPTQAFF | TGTGCCAGTAGTATCCCAACTCAAGCTTTCTTT
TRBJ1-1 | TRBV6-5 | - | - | CASRTTDLNTEAFF | TGTGCCAGCAGAACTACCGACCTGAACACTGAAGCTTTCTTT
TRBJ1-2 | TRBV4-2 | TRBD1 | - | CASSPTPGQGAYGYTF | TGTGCCAGCAGCCCGACACCGGGACAGGGGGCCTATGGCTACACCTTC
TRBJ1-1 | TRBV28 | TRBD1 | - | CASQDGGGGNTEAFF | TGTGCCAGCCAGGATGGAGGGGGCGGTAACACTGAAGCTTTCTTT
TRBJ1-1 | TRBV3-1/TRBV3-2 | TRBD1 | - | CASSTPYTGVREAFF | TGTGCCAGCAGCACACCATACACAGGGGTTCGGGAAGCTTTCTTT
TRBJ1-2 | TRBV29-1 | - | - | CSVPRLRDGYTF | TGCAGCGTCCCGCGGTTACGAGATGGCTACACCTTC
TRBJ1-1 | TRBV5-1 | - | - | CASSLEAGNTEAFF | TGCGCCAGCAGCTTGGAGGCAGGGAACACTGAAGCTTTCTTT
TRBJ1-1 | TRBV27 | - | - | CASNGGIGAEAFF | TGTGCCAGCAATGGGGGGATAGGCGCTGAAGCTTTCTTT